This record looks at one TCR beta chain sequence and its context. This entry is derived from a study of beta chain features in type 1 diabetes. The CDR3 totals 17 residues. J was trimmed by 4 bases and V by 4 bases; bases with no gene match: 13. From germline, CDR1 is SGHNT and CDR2 YYREEE (reference sequence). The investigators reverse transcribed all of the isolated RNA, so they sequenced expressed TCRB transcripts. The assay was immunoSEQ multiplex PCR, and TCRdb's table has in-frame clones only and misses some. The data contain roughly 240,000 clones, around an eighth of them singletons. The chain uses TRBV5-4 and TRBJ2-3; 9 positions match TRBD2. The sequence derives from a middle-aged woman in good health. Material: naive CD4+ T cells from blood. The CDR3 coding sequence is TGTGCCAGCAGCCTCGCCACCCTAGCGGGGCTAGCAGATACGCAGTATTTT. Translating gives CASSLATLAGLADTQYF. Together with reference TRBV5-4 and TRBJ2-3, the CDR3 gives the full variable domain: ETGVTQSPTHLIKTRGQQVTLRCSSQSGHNTVSWYQQALGQGPQFIFQYYREEENGRGNFPPRFSGLQFPNYSSELNVNALELDDSALYLCASSLATLAGLADTQYFGPGTRLTVL.